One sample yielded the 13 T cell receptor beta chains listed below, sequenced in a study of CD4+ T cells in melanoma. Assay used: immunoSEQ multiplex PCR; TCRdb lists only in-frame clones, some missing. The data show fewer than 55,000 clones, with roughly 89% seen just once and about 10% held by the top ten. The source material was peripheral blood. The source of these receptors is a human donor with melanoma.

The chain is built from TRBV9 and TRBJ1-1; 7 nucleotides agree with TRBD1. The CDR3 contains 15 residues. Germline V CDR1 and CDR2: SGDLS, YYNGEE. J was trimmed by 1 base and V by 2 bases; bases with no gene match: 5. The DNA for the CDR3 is TGTGCCAGCAGCGTCACAGGGGCCCCGAACACTGAAGCTTTCTTT. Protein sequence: CASSVTGAPNTEAFF. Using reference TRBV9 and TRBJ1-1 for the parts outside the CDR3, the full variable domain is DSGVTQTPKHLITATGQRVTLRCSPRSGDLSVYWYQQSLDQGLQFLIQYYNGEERAKGNILERFSAQQFPDLHSELNLSSLELGDSALYFCASSVTGAPNTEAFFGQGTRLTVV.

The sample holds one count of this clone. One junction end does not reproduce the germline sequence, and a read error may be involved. The CDR3 protein is CASSQDRGSKGLAVF. The CDR3 bases are TGCGCCAGCAGCCAAGATAGAGGGAGTAAGGGACTAGCCGTGTTC. This sequence joins TRBV4-3 and TRBJ2-4; 9 bases are shared with TRBD2. Germline V CDR1 and CDR2: LGHNA, YSLEER. This CDR3 spans 15 amino acids.

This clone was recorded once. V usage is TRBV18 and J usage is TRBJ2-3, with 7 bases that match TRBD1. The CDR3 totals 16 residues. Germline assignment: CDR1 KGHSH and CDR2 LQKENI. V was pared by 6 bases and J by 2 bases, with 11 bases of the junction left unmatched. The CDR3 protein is CASSQQGIGTTDTQYF. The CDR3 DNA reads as TGTGCCAGCTCCCAACAGGGGATCGGTACCACAGATACGCAGTATTTT.

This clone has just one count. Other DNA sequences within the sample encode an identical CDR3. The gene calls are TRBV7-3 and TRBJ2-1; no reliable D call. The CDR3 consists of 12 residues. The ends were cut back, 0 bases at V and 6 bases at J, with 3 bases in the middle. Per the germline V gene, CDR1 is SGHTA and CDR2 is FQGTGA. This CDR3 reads CASSLTGNEQFF. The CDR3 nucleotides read TGTGCCAGCAGCTTAACGGGCAATGAGCAGTTCTTC.

The chain's CDR3 is CSVLLGSGNTIYF. The CDR3 DNA reads as TGCAGCGTCCTCTTAGGCTCTGGAAACACCATATATTTT. This rearrangement joins TRBV29-1 to TRBJ1-3; unclear D gene. The V end lost 6 bases, the J end lost 0 bases, and 9 bases lay between the germline ends. CDR1 and CDR2 from the germline V gene are SQVTM and ANQGSEA. The CDR3 runs 13 residues.

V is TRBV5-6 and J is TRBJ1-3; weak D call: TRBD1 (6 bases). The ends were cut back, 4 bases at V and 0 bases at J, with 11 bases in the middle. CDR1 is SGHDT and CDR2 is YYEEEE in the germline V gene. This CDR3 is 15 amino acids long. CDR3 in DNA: TGTGCCAGCAGCAAAGGACAGTCCTCTGGAAACACCATATATTTT. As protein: CASSKGQSSGNTIYF.

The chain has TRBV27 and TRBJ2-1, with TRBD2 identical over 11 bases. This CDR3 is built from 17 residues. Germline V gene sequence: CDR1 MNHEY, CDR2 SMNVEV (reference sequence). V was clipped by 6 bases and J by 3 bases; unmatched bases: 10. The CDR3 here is CASRKAGTSGDYNEQFF. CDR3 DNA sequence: TGTGCCAGCAGGAAAGCCGGGACTAGCGGAGACTACAATGAGCAGTTCTTC.

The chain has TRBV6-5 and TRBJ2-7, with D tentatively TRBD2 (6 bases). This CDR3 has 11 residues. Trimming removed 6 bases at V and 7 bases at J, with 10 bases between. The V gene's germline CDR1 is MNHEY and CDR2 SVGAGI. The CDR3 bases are TGTGCCAGCAGAAATAGCGGAGAGCAGTACTTC. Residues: CASRNSGEQYF.

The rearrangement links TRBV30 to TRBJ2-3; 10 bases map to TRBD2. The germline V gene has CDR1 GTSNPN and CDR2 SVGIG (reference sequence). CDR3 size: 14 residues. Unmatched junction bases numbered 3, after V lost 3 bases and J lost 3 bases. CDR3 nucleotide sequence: TGTGCCTGGAGAGCGGGGGGGCTTACAGATACGCAGTATTTT. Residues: CAWRAGGLTDTQYF.

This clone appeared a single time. The DNA for the CDR3 is TGTGCCAGCAGCTTATCGACGGTGACTTATGGCTACACCTTC. It encodes CASSLSTVTYGYTF. This chain joins TRBV7-9 and TRBJ1-2; D is undetermined. The CDR3 totals 14 residues. The V gene's germline CDR1 is SEHNR and CDR2 FQNEAQ (reference sequence). Trimming stripped 2 bases from V and 5 bases from J, with 12 bases between.

The CDR3 loop is CASSIGTGRSDTEAFF. The CDR3 nucleotides read TGTGCCAGTAGTATAGGGACAGGGAGGAGTGACACTGAAGCTTTCTTT. The chain carries TRBV19 and TRBJ1-1; 8 nucleotides line up with TRBD1. Germline V gives CDR1 LNHDA, CDR2 SQIVND (reference sequence). This CDR3 is 16 amino acids long. The V and J ends lost 1 base and 3 bases, in that order; junction bases with no gene match: 7.

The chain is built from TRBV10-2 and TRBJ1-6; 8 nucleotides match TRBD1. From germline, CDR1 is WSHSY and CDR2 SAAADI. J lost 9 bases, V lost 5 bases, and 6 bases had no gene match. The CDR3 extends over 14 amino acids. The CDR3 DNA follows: TGCGCCAGCAGTATGACAGGGGTCGGTTCACCCCTCCACTTT. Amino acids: CASSMTGVGSPLHF.

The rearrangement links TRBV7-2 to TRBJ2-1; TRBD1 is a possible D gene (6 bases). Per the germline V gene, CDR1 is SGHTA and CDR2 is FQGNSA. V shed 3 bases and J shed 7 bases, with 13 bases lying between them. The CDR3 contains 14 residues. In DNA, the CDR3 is TGTGCCAGCAGCTTTCTAGGGGGACGGAATGAGCAGTTCTTC. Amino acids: CASSFLGGRNEQFF.